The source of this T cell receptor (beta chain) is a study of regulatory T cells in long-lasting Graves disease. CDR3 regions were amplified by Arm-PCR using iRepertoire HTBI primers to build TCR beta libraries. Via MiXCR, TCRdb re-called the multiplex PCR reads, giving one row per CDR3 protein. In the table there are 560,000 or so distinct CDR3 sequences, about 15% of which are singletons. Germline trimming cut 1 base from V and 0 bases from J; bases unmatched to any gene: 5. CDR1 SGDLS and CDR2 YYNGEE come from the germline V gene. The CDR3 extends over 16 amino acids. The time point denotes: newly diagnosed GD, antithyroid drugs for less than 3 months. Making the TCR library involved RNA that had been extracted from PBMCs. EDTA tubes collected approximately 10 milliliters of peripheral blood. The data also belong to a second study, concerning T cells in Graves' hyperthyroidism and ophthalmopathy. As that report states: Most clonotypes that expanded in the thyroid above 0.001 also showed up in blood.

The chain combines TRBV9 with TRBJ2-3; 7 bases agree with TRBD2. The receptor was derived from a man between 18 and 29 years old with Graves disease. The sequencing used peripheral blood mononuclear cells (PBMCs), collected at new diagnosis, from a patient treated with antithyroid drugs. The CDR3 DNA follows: TGTGCCAGCAGCGTATTTGGGGAGGGGAGCACAGATACGCAGTATTTT. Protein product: CASSVFGEGSTDTQYF.